The 24 T cell receptor beta chains presented below share a single source sample, sequenced in a study of cytomegalovirus exposure and HLA in healthy donors. A multiplex PCR was run with 60 Vbeta primers and 13 Jbeta primers. Profiling relied on immunoSEQ multiplex PCR, and the TCRdb table lists in-frame clones only, not all of them. The sample consists of approximately 100,000 clones, 70% to 80% of them appearing once. Sequenced material: PBMCs. Source of these receptors: a woman in her thirties or forties in good health and CMV-seronegative.

The chain couples TRBV28 to TRBJ2-7; 7 bases are a match to TRBD2. Germline values: CDR1 MDHEN, CDR2 SYDVKM. The V segment lost 7 bases and the J segment 4 bases; nucleotides outside the gene matches: 7. CDR3 length equals 13 residues. The CDR3 here is CASILGGGYEQYF. Written as DNA, the CDR3 is TGTGCCAGCATCCTGGGGGGGGGATACGAGCAGTACTTC.

This clone appeared a single time. The chain employs TRBV19 and TRBJ1-2, with 9 bases matching TRBD1. CDR1 and CDR2 (germline): LNHDA, SQIVND (reference sequence). The CDR3 is made up of 13 amino acids. Trimming removed 4 bases from V and 8 bases from J; junction bases left unmatched: 5. CDR3 amino acids: CASSRDREDGYTF. The CDR3 DNA is TGTGCCAGTAGTAGGGACAGGGAGGACGGCTACACCTTC.

The rearrangement joins TRBV29-1 to TRBJ2-3; the match to TRBD2 covers 12 bases. The V segment lost 4 bases and the J segment 2 bases; nucleotides outside the gene matches: 7. The CDR3 sequence is 16 residues long. The V gene's germline CDR1 is SQVTM and CDR2 ANQGSEA. In DNA, the CDR3 is TGCAGCGTTGCCCGGTGGACTAGCGGGGACACAGATACGCAGTATTTT. Its protein is CSVARWTSGDTDTQYF.

The chain joins TRBV7-2 to TRBJ2-5, with no clear D. Looked up from germline, CDR1 is SGHTA and CDR2 is FQGNSA. This CDR3 is built from 12 residues. Trimming removed 1 base at V and 5 bases at J, with 5 bases between. CDR3 in DNA: TGTGCCAGCAGCTTAGTGGGCGAGACCCAGTACTTC. The encoded protein is CASSLVGETQYF.

This chain uses TRBV7-9 with TRBJ1-1; no reliable D call. The CDR3 is 14 amino acids. Per the germline V gene, CDR1 is SEHNR and CDR2 is FQNEAQ (reference sequence). V lost 10 bases to trimming and J lost 5 bases, with 20 bases between them. CDR3 sequence: CATAPLRGGTEAFF. In DNA, the CDR3 is TGTGCCACCGCCCCTCTCCGGGGTGGGACTGAAGCTTTCTTT. Full variable domain (missing parts from reference TRBV7-9 and TRBJ1-1): DTGVSQNPRHKITKRGQNVTFRCDPISEHNRLYWYRQTLGQGPEFLTYFQNEAQLEKSRLLSDRFSAERPKGSFSTLEIQRTEQGDSAMYLCATAPLRGGTEAFFGQGTRLTVV.

The rearrangement joins TRBV19 to TRBJ2-3; 7 bases are shared with TRBD1. Germline V gene lookup returns CDR1 LNHDA and CDR2 SQIVND (reference sequence). The CDR3 sequence is 15 residues long. The V gene end was trimmed by 2 bases and the J gene end by 4 bases; junction bases not matched to a gene: 6. The CDR3 sequence: CASSIQTGYADTQYF. The CDR3 DNA reads as TGTGCCAGTAGTATACAGACAGGGTATGCAGATACGCAGTATTTT.

V gene TRBV19 combines with J gene TRBJ1-1; D unclear. Germline CDR1 reads LNHDA; CDR2 reads SQIVND (reference sequence). V was trimmed by 1 base and J by 1 base, leaving 10 bases between them. The CDR3 sequence is 15 residues long. The CDR3 loop is CASSIVPEANTEAFF. CDR3 bases: TGTGCCAGTAGTATAGTCCCGGAGGCGAACACTGAAGCTTTCTTT.

The J gene is TRBJ2-6, the V gene TRBV11-2, with TRBD1 as a possible D gene (5 bases). The length of the CDR3 is 16 residues. The V gene's germline CDR1 is SGHAT and CDR2 FQNNGV. Trimming removed 4 bases at V and 0 bases at J, with 10 bases between. CDR3 protein: CASSSTAISGANVLTF. In nucleotides, the CDR3 is TGTGCCAGCAGCTCGACAGCTATCTCTGGGGCCAACGTCCTGACTTTC.

This clone was observed a handful of times. The chain recombines TRBV16 with TRBJ2-5; possibly TRBD1 for D (6 bases). The V and J ends lost 4 bases and 2 bases respectively, with 8 bases between them. CDR3 length equals 13 residues. CDR1 is KGHSY and CDR2 is FQNENV in the germline V gene. The CDR3: CASSRGQQETQYF. CDR3 DNA: TGTGCCAGCAGCCGAGGACAGCAAGAGACCCAGTACTTC.

The chain is built from TRBV18 and TRBJ2-3; 9 nucleotides agree with TRBD2. This CDR3 spans 16 amino acids. Germline trimming cut 0 bases from V and 5 bases from J; bases unmatched to any gene: 6. Germline CDR1 reads KGHSH; CDR2 reads LQKENI. The CDR3 sequence: CASSPPSGGVLDTQYF. The CDR3 DNA is TGTGCCAGCTCACCACCTAGCGGGGGCGTATTAGATACGCAGTATTTT.

The chain carries TRBV11-2 and TRBJ2-2; perhaps TRBD1 as D (5 bases). This CDR3 has 15 residues. With 1 base removed from V and 1 base from J, the gap between germline ends came to 7 bases. The germline V gene encodes CDR1 SGHAT and CDR2 FQNNGV. The CDR3 region has the DNA TGTGCCAGCAGCTTAGTAACAGGGAACACCGGGGAGCTGTTTTTT. The encoded protein is CASSLVTGNTGELFF.

The chain couples TRBV7-2 to TRBJ1-3; D might be TRBD1 (5 bases). Deletions cut 8 bases from V and 0 bases from J, with 20 bases between. The V gene's germline CDR1 is SGHTA and CDR2 FQGNSA. CDR3 length: 17 amino acids. CDR3 region: CASAPWGVGSSGNTIYF. As DNA, the CDR3 is TGTGCCAGCGCCCCCTGGGGGGTGGGGAGCTCTGGAAACACCATATATTTT.

This chain joins TRBV5-8 and TRBJ1-1; 7 nucleotides agree with TRBD1. The CDR3 spans 14 residues. Germline-derived CDR1 and CDR2 are SGHTS and YDEGEE. Losses at the gene ends were 0 bases for V and 1 base for J; bases not matched to a gene: 0. The CDR3 coding sequence is TGTGCCAGCAGCTTGGGGACAGGGAACACTGAAGCTTTCTTT. It translates to CASSLGTGNTEAFF.

The chain has TRBV19 and TRBJ2-7; 7 nucleotides match TRBD1. J was trimmed by 3 bases and V by 3 bases; bases with no gene match: 8. Germline V lookup: CDR1 LNHDA, CDR2 SQIVND (reference sequence). This CDR3 comprises 15 residues. The CDR3 protein is CASSISIRDSYEQYF. CDR3 bases: TGTGCCAGTAGTATTTCAATAAGGGACAGCTACGAGCAGTACTTC. Filled out from reference TRBV19 and TRBJ2-7, the complete variable domain reads DGGITQSPKYLFRKEGQNVTLSCEQNLNHDAMYWYRQDPGQGLRLIYYSQIVNDFQKGDIAEGYSVSREKKESFPLTVTSAQKNPTAFYLCASSISIRDSYEQYFGPGTRLTVT.

The rearrangement uses TRBV6-1 and TRBJ1-2; TRBD1 aligns across 7 bases. Losses at the gene ends were 2 bases for V and 5 bases for J; bases not matched to a gene: 14. The CDR3 runs to 17 residues. The V gene's germline CDR1 is MNHNS and CDR2 SASEGT. The CDR3 DNA reads TGTGCCAGCAGTGAAAATTTGTCGGAGACAGGGATATATGGCTACACCTTC. Translated, it gives CASSENLSETGIYGYTF.

J is TRBJ1-6 and V is TRBV5-1; D possibly corresponds to TRBD1 (6 bases). The V gene lost 4 bases and the J gene lost 7 bases, with 15 bases spanning the gap. The V gene's germline CDR1 is SGHRS and CDR2 YFSETQ. There are 15 residues in the CDR3. The CDR3 nucleotides are TGCGCCAGCAGCCCAGGGGTGGCCAACAATTCACCCCTCCACTTT. Translating it yields CASSPGVANNSPLHF.

This rearrangement joins TRBV9 to TRBJ1-2; 9 nucleotides agree with TRBD1. The CDR3 sequence is 17 residues long. Germline assignment: CDR1 SGDLS and CDR2 YYNGEE. Losses at the gene ends were 3 bases for V and 2 bases for J; bases not matched to a gene: 11. CDR3 amino acids: CASSAFRDREGNYGYTF. In DNA form, the CDR3 reads TGTGCCAGCAGCGCCTTCCGGGACAGGGAGGGCAACTATGGCTACACCTTC.

In this sample, this clone turned up once. This chain joins TRBV7-9 and TRBJ2-5; TRBD2 agrees at 13 bases. The V gene end was trimmed by 7 bases and the J gene end by 4 bases; junction bases not matched to a gene: 6. The CDR3 covers 15 residues. The germline V gene has CDR1 SEHNR and CDR2 FQNEAQ (reference sequence). The DNA for the CDR3 is TGTGCCAGCACCGAACTAGCGGGAGGGGTAGAGACCCAGTACTTC. This sequence encodes CASTELAGGVETQYF.

This clone was detected a few times. The V call is TRBV10-3, the J call TRBJ1-2, with 8 bases that match TRBD1. Germline CDR1 and CDR2: ENHRY and SYGVKD. This CDR3 comprises 17 residues. V lost 3 bases to trimming and J lost 3 bases; unmatched junction nucleotides: 12. The CDR3 nucleotides are TGTGCCATCAGTGATGACCTCTCGACAGGGGTCTACTATGGCTACACCTTC. Amino acids: CAISDDLSTGVYYGYTF.

Concerning this clone itself: This CDR3 is also generated by other DNA sequences in the sample. The chain uses TRBV7-2 and TRBJ2-1; D is perhaps TRBD2 (6 bases). The ends were cut back, 0 bases at V and 2 bases at J, with 11 bases in the middle. This CDR3 is 16 amino acids long. Germline values: CDR1 SGHTA, CDR2 FQGNSA. CDR3 region: CASSLASGSTYNEQFF. The CDR3 nucleotides are TGTGCCAGCAGCTTAGCTAGCGGCTCAACCTACAATGAGCAGTTCTTC.

V usage is TRBV5-1 and J usage is TRBJ1-1; no definite D call. There are 16 residues in the CDR3. The germline gives CDR1 SGHRS, CDR2 YFSETQ. V gave up 0 bases and J gave up 1 base, with 13 bases separating them. This chain's CDR3 is CASSLGIQVRNTEAFF. The CDR3, as DNA: TGCGCCAGCAGCTTGGGGATTCAGGTTAGGAACACTGAAGCTTTCTTT.

J is TRBJ1-5 and V is TRBV7-9, with D hard to call. CDR1 and CDR2 (germline): SEHNR, FQNEAQ (reference sequence). V lost 0 bases, J lost 9 bases, and 6 bases lay in between. The CDR3 sequence is 12 residues long. The CDR3 region has the DNA TGTGCCAGCAGCTTAGCGTCGGGGCCCCAGCATTTT. It encodes CASSLASGPQHF.

The chain links TRBV5-1 to TRBJ2-2, with 9 bases lining up with TRBD1. CDR3 length: 17 amino acids. Trimming removed 3 bases from V and 4 bases from J; junction bases left unmatched: 10. Germline V gives CDR1 SGHRS, CDR2 YFSETQ. CDR3 nucleotide sequence: TGCGCCAGCAGCTCAACCGGGACAGGGTTTTTCACCGGGGAGCTGTTTTTT. Translation: CASSSTGTGFFTGELFF.

This clone showed up just a few times. The V and J genes are TRBV5-4 and TRBJ2-5; D possibly corresponds to TRBD1 (6 bases). In germline, CDR1 is SGHNT, CDR2 YYREEE (reference sequence). The CDR3 is 14 amino acids. Between the trimmed V and J ends, which lost 4 bases and 6 bases, there was a span of 16 bases. CDR3 nucleotides: TGTGCCAGCAGCCCTGGGGGCCCGGTGCAGACCCAGTACTTC. Its translation is CASSPGGPVQTQYF.